This T cell receptor (beta chain) was obtained from a study of OX40 agonist ivuxolimab in advanced cancers. At the level of the whole study: The costimulatory receptor OX40 (CD134) was targeted by ivuxolimab, a fully human IgG2 agonistic monoclonal antibody. Intravenous ivuxolimab was administered to patients every 2 weeks at six dose levels: 0.01, 0.1, 0.3, 1.5, 3 and 10 mg/kg. Of the approximately 54 patients in dose escalation, about 20 had hepatocellular carcinoma, roughly 15 had melanoma, 9 had renal cell carcinoma and 9 had head and neck cancer. In the dose-escalation cohort, nearly 85% of patients were male, and the mean age was roughly 56 years with a range of about 20 to 90. Prior anti-PD-1, anti-PD-L1 or anti-CTLA-4 therapy was permitted, and checkpoint inhibitors had been received by more than 35% of dose-escalation patients. Partial responses occurred in three dose-escalation patients, of whom one had hepatocellular carcinoma and two had cutaneous melanoma. The purpose of peripheral TCRbeta sequencing was to test whether ivuxolimab changed TCR sequence diversity and led to clonal T-cell expansion. The paper describes the monotherapy dose-escalation part (N of about 52 patients) of the phase I trial of ivuxolimab. Overall results and qualifications from the work: After ivuxolimab, expanded clones were on average more numerous among CD8+ T cells than among CD4+ T cells. Which antigens the clonally expanded peripheral T cells were specific for was not determined. In partial responders in the 0.1-3.0 mg/kg groups, normalized peripheral clonal expansion was found to be among the lowest, especially among CD8+ T cells. Clonal expansion of both CD4+ and CD8+ blood T cells was observed from baseline to week 6 at doses 0.1 to 3.0 mg/kg. Low levels of normalized T-cell clonal expansion were also seen in some patients who did not respond.

Turning to this clone: It has no known antigen specificity. Base quality data are lacking; no much larger clone is found one base away.

The CDR3 measures 15 amino acids from cysteine to phenylalanine. Solely the CDR3 DNA is kept, with 45 bases framed from the first base. The V end gives up 8 bases and the J end 7 bases, leaving 10 bases in the junction not matched to a gene. From the germline V gene, CDR1 is SNHLY and CDR2 is FYNNEI. Patients with autoimmune disease history or receiving systemic immunosuppression were excluded from the trial. Peripheral blood for TCR sequencing was collected from all dose cohorts at baseline, on cycle 4 day 1, and on cycle 7 day 1. The samples were drawn from a first-in-human, open-label, multicenter phase I dose-escalation trial of ivuxolimab. The trial enrolled adults with locally advanced or metastatic head and neck squamous cell, hepatocellular, melanoma or renal cell carcinoma. Before TCR sequencing, CD4+ T cells and CD8+ T cells from peripheral blood were sorted into separate populations. To sequence the TCRbeta CDR3 region, genomic DNA was isolated from the sorted cells. The immunoSEQ Assay was used to sequence the TCRbeta CDR3 regions. TCRdb's version of the immuneACCESS table is confined to in-frame rearrangements and falls short of the full clone set. An unresolved V gene accounts for under half of the shortfall where checked; the remainder is of unknown origin. Across this sample there are just over 40,000 clones, with approximately 88% seen only once. In total, the top ten clones hold 20% to 25% of the sample.

Material: CD4+ or CD8+ T cells sorted from blood, obtained in a trial of the OX40 agonist ivuxolimab. The origin of this receptor is an adult with an advanced solid tumor such as melanoma, head and neck, liver or kidney cancer. The rearrangement combines TRBV2 with TRBJ2-1; TRBD2 agrees with 11 junctional bases. The DNA reads TGTGCCAGCGCAACCGGGACTAGCGGACCTAATGAGCAGTTCTTC. The encoded protein is CASATGTSGPNEQFF.